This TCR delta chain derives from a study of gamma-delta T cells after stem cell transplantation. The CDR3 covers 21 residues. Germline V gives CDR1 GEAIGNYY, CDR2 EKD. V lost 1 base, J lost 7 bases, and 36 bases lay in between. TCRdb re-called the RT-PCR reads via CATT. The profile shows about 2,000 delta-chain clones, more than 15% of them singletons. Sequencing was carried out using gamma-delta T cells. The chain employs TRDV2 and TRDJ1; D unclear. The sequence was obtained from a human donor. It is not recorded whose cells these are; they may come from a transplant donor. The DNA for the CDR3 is TGTGCCTGTGACACTCTGGTTATGGGCTTGTGGATTTTTCTGTACACAGCTAAACTCATCTTT. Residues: CACDTLVMGLWIFLYTAKLIF.